A selection of T cell receptor beta chains follows, all from one sample in a study of OX40 agonist ivuxolimab in advanced cancers. Sequenced by immunoSEQ multiplex PCR; TCRdb stores in-frame clones only, minus some. The data show under 40,000 clones, roughly 80% seen once. The sequenced sample was CD4+ or CD8+ T cells sorted from blood, obtained in a trial of the OX40 agonist ivuxolimab. The source is an adult with an advanced solid tumor such as melanoma, head and neck, liver or kidney cancer. Both conserved end residues are part of each CDR3. Each record gives: V gene, J gene, clone size, D gene, CDR3 protein, CDR3 DNA. D genes are given only for firm matches. Expanded clones get a size class; other rows say once, few or many, or leave the size out.

>TRBV27|TRBJ2-1|.|TRBD2
CASSLVAGGPWEFF
TGTGCCAGCAGTTTAGTAGCGGGAGGGCCCTGGGAGTTCTTC
>TRBV27|TRBJ2-5|.|TRBD1
CASSFAGGKETQYF
TGTGCCAGCAGTTTCGCAGGGGGCAAGGAGACCCAGTACTTC
>TRBV5-1|TRBJ1-2|once|.
CASSLGPAIYGYTF
TGCGCCAGCAGCTTGGGGCCAGCGATCTATGGCTACACCTTC
>TRBV5-1|TRBJ2-1|.|TRBD2
CASSLTLAAYNEQFF
TGCGCCAGCAGCTTGACACTAGCGGCCTACAATGAGCAGTTCTTC
>TRBV19|TRBJ2-3|.|TRBD2
CASMGGGLASVSDTQYF
TGTGCCAGTATGGGGGGTGGACTAGCGTCTGTTTCGGATACGCAGTATTTT
>TRBV27|TRBJ2-7|.|.
CASSSTLLSYEQYF
TGTGCCAGCAGTTCGACACTACTCTCCTACGAGCAGTACTTC
>TRBV11-2|TRBJ2-2|once|.
CASSSGPIANTGELFF
TGTGCCAGCAGCTCCGGACCGATCGCGAACACCGGGGAGCTGTTTTTT
>TRBV30|TRBJ2-3|.|.
CAWSGRGRITDTQYF
TGTGCCTGGAGTGGGCGAGGGAGGATCACAGATACGCAGTATTTT
>TRBV19|TRBJ2-5|.|TRBD2
CASSRTSGSAGETQYF
TGTGCCAGTAGCCGGACTAGCGGTTCGGCGGGAGAGACCCAGTACTTC
>TRBV28|TRBJ2-1|.|TRBD2
CASKAGGIGAYNEQFF
TGTGCCAGCAAAGCGGGGGGAATCGGCGCCTACAATGAGCAGTTCTTC
>TRBV10-2|TRBJ2-7|.|.
CASSEPGTTYEQYF
TGCGCCAGCAGTGAACCCGGGACAACCTACGAGCAGTACTTC
>TRBV30|TRBJ1-5|.|.
CAWSYRKDGPQHF
TGTGCCTGGTCTTACCGCAAGGACGGGCCCCAGCATTTT
>TRBV10-2|TRBJ2-7|.|TRBD2
CASSEVRLAAGTPYEQYF
TGCGCCAGCAGTGAGGTCCGACTAGCGGCCGGGACGCCCTACGAGCAGTACTTC
>TRBV5-8|TRBJ2-5|.|.
CASSFAATGLPQETQYF
TGTGCCAGCAGCTTTGCGGCCACAGGCCTACCCCAAGAGACCCAGTACTTC
>TRBV30|TRBJ1-4|.|.
CAWSVSRREKLFF
TGTGCCTGGAGTGTAAGCCGAAGGGAAAAACTGTTTTTT
>TRBV7-9|TRBJ1-3|few|.
CAWGPTSGNTIYF
TGTGCCTGGGGGCCTACCTCTGGAAACACCATATATTTT
>TRBV6-1|TRBJ2-3|.|.
CASSEALLADASTDTQYF
TGTGCCAGCAGTGAAGCGCTACTAGCTGATGCTAGCACAGATACGCAGTATTTT